This is a list of T cell receptor beta chains from one sample in a study of somatic mutations in cytotoxic T cells in rheumatoid arthritis. Sequencing used immunoSEQ multiplex PCR; TCRdb keeps in-frame clones, though not all of them. This sample has about 16,000 clones, with 78% found just once. The specimen was CD8+ T cells sorted from blood. The receptors derive from an adult with rheumatoid arthritis. Each CDR3 is given without its conserved first and last residue. Fields, in order: V gene, J gene, CDR3 protein.

V gene: TRBV14
J gene: TRBJ2-5
CDR3 protein: ASSQKLVETQY

V gene: TRBV19
J gene: TRBJ2-7
CDR3 protein: ASSHSYEQY

V gene: TRBV7-2
J gene: TRBJ1-1
CDR3 protein: ASSFTAMNTEAF

V gene: TRBV5-4
J gene: TRBJ2-7
CDR3 protein: ASSVPGQKLGEQY

V gene: TRBV9
J gene: TRBJ1-5
CDR3 protein: ASSEADYNQPQH

V gene: TRBV29-1
J gene: TRBJ2-1
CDR3 protein: SANPRDRAYNEQF

V gene: TRBV27
J gene: TRBJ1-6
CDR3 protein: ASSPGTANSPLH

V gene: TRBV6-5
J gene: TRBJ1-5
CDR3 protein: ASRKGENQPQH

V gene: TRBV5-8
J gene: TRBJ1-2
CDR3 protein: ASSLDTQGGTYGYT

V gene: TRBV4-2
J gene: TRBJ1-1
CDR3 protein: ASSQLSTGGFRNTEAF

V gene: TRBV4-1
J gene: TRBJ2-7
CDR3 protein: ASSQVTGGAHYEQY

V gene: TRBV9
J gene: TRBJ1-1
CDR3 protein: ASSVAVLAGEAF

V gene: TRBV13
J gene: TRBJ2-7
CDR3 protein: ASSLEGGGSYEQY

V gene: TRBV5-1
J gene: TRBJ1-6
CDR3 protein: ASSLEGNNSPLH

V gene: TRBV6-1
J gene: TRBJ2-1
CDR3 protein: ASSEDRPNEQF

V gene: TRBV19
J gene: TRBJ1-2
CDR3 protein: ATSPGPGAYGYT

V gene: TRBV14
J gene: TRBJ1-1
CDR3 protein: ASSLAGGAEAF